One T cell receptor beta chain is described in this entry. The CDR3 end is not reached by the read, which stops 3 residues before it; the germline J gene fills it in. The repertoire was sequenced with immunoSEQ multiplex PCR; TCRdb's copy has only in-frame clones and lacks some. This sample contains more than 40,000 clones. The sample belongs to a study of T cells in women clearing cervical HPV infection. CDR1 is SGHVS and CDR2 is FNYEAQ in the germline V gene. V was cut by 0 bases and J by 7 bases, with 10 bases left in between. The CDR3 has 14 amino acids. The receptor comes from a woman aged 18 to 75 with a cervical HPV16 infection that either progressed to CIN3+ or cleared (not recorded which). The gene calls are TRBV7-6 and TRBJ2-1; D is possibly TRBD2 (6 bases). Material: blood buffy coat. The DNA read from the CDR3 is TGTGCCAGCAGCTTAGCGGGGGGTGGGAATGAG. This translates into CASSLAGGGNE. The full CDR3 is CASSLAGGGNEQFF.